The next 23 T cell receptor beta chains were all read from a single sample in a study of T cell repertoires in cytomegalovirus infection. No antigens are known for them. A single record per CDR3 protein comes from TCRdb applying MiXCR to the reads. The data hold tens of thousands of distinct CDR3 sequences, with 20% observed a single time. Sequencing was carried out using PBMCs, sequenced either directly or after in vitro stimulation (not recorded which). These receptors came from a human donor in good health (CMV status not recorded). Some clones in this sample may be carry-over from other donors' samples.

V gene TRBV4-2 combines with J gene TRBJ2-6; D is uncertain. V was pared by 7 bases and J by 0 bases, with 16 bases between. The germline V gene has CDR1 LGHNA and CDR2 YNFKEQ. This CDR3 has 17 amino acids. CDR3 amino acids: CASTQLGRRSGANVLTF. The CDR3 bases are TGTGCCAGCACCCAGCTAGGCAGACGCTCTGGGGCCAACGTCCTGACTTTC.

This clonotype has ten or more counts. The gene calls are TRBV7-6 and TRBJ2-7; D possibly uses TRBD1 or TRBD2 (5 bases each). V gave up 2 bases and J gave up 3 bases, with 14 bases separating them. The CDR3 extends over 15 amino acids. CDR1 is SGHVS, CDR2 FNYEAQ, per germline. CDR3 bases: TGTGCCAGCAGCTTAAGGCGAGGGGATAACTACGAGCAGTACTTC. Translation gives CASSLRRGDNYEQYF.

This clonotype showed up many times. V usage is TRBV4-1 and J usage is TRBJ2-2; D possibly corresponds to TRBD2 (5 bases). V was cut by 6 bases and J by 6 bases, with 14 bases left in between. This CDR3 comprises 14 residues. CDR1 and CDR2 (germline): MGHRA, YSYEKL. The CDR3 is CASSHSGVPGELFF. The CDR3 DNA follows: TGCGCCAGCAGTCACTCCGGGGTGCCCGGGGAGCTGTTTTTT.

This clonotype was found a few times. The chain employs TRBV30 and TRBJ2-2, with D unclear. The germline V and J ends were trimmed by 4 bases and 0 bases, with 9 bases remaining between them. Germline CDR1 reads GTSNPN; CDR2 reads SVGIG (reference sequence). This CDR3 spans 14 amino acids. The CDR3 here is CAWIRSANTGELFF. Written as DNA, the CDR3 is TGTGCCTGGATTCGTTCAGCGAACACCGGGGAGCTGTTTTTT.

The V call is TRBV12-3 or TRBV12-4, the J call TRBJ1-5, with D unclear. The CDR3 has 14 residues. The V gene lost 3 bases and the J gene lost 1 base, with 7 bases spanning the gap. The CDR3 DNA reads TGTGCCAGCAGTTTCTCCGGAAGCAATCAGCCCCAGCATTTT. As protein: CASSFSGSNQPQHF.

This clonotype was observed a handful of times. The V and J genes are TRBV18 and TRBJ2-6; D is uncertain. Germline CDR1 KGHSH, CDR2 LQKENI. The CDR3 is 19 residues long. V was cut by 1 base and J by 3 bases, with 19 bases left in between. As DNA, the CDR3 is TGTGCCAGCTCACCACGAGGCATTACTATTTCTGGTGGGGCCAACGTCCTGACTTTC. Amino acids: CASSPRGITISGGANVLTF.

The gene calls are TRBV28 and TRBJ2-1; D unresolved. Looked up from germline, CDR1 is MDHEN and CDR2 is SYDVKM. Trimming removed 6 bases at V and 6 bases at J, with 0 bases between. CDR3 size: 9 residues. CDR3 in DNA: TGTGCCAGCAGCAATGAGCAGTTCTTC. The encoded protein is CASSNEQFF.

This rearrangement joins TRBV7-2 to TRBJ2-5, with D hard to call. V gave up 5 bases and J gave up 7 bases, with 11 bases separating them. The CDR3 contains 12 residues. Germline V CDR1 and CDR2: SGHTA, FQGNSA. The CDR3 region has the DNA TGTGCCAGCAGCCACCCGGCCCGGACCCAGTACTTC. Encoded protein: CASSHPARTQYF.

This chain links TRBV7-2 with TRBJ2-2; TRBD1 agrees at 7 bases. J lost 6 bases, V lost 5 bases, and 9 bases had no gene match. The CDR3 sequence is 15 residues long. Germline V gene lookup returns CDR1 SGHTA and CDR2 FQGNSA. The CDR3 region is CASSLGQIASGELFF. In nucleotides, the CDR3 is TGTGCCAGCAGCCTGGGACAGATAGCATCCGGGGAGCTGTTTTTT.

A note on this clonotype: This may stem from a read error, because a much larger clone lies one nucleotide away. This chain links TRBV7-2 with TRBJ2-1; 8 positions agree with TRBD2. Trimming cost V 3 bases and J 15 bases; bases outside gene matches: 16. CDR1 SGHTA and CDR2 FQGNSA come from the germline V gene. The CDR3 consists of 15 residues. CDR3 loop: CASSFDPSGLGGWFF. CDR3 sequence (DNA): TGTGCCAGCAGCTTCGATCCTAGCGGGTTAGGGGGTTGGTTCTTC.

J is TRBJ1-4 and V is TRBV20-1; TRBD1 matches at 7 bases. CDR1 DFQATT and CDR2 SNEGSKA come from the germline V gene (reference sequence). The CDR3 has 14 residues. Trimming took 6 bases from V and 3 from J; bases not matched to a gene: 7. As DNA, the CDR3 is TGCAGTGCAACAGGGGACGGAGCTAATGAAAAACTGTTTTTT. Encoded protein: CSATGDGANEKLFF.

A remark on this clonotype: A much larger clone differs from this one at a single base, so this may be a read error. Since no conserved phenylalanine or tryptophan closes the CDR3, a read error is the likely cause. The chain uses TRBV7-6 and TRBJ2-1; D is ambiguous. Germline CDR1 is SGHVS and CDR2 is FNYEAQ. The CDR3 is 15 residues long. V was pared by 3 bases and J by 7 bases, with 16 bases between. The CDR3 reads CASSFLSGRGNEQFS. CDR3 DNA sequence: TGTGCCAGCAGCTTTCTTTCGGGTCGAGGAAATGAGCAGTTCTCC.

This rearrangement joins TRBV5-1 to TRBJ2-5; TRBD2 matches 9 bases. The trim removed 4 bases at V and 3 bases at J, leaving 4 bases unmatched. The CDR3 consists of 14 residues. The germline CDR1 and CDR2 sequences are SGHRS and YFSETQ. The CDR3 here is CASSKTSGEETQYF. The CDR3 DNA reads TGCGCCAGCAGCAAGACTAGCGGAGAAGAGACCCAGTACTTC.

In this sample, this clonotype turned up a few times. This chain links TRBV20-1 with TRBJ2-1, with 11 positions matching TRBD2. The V gene's germline CDR1 is DFQATT and CDR2 SNEGSKA (reference sequence). V shed 1 base and J 5 bases; nucleotides not matched to a gene: 4. The length of the CDR3 is 15 residues. CDR3 in amino acids: CSARAPGLADNEQFF. Here the CDR3 DNA reads TGCAGTGCTAGAGCTCCGGGACTAGCGGACAATGAGCAGTTCTTC.

The rearrangement uses TRBV5-6 and TRBJ2-7; 8 bases line up with TRBD1. The V and J ends lost 4 bases and 2 bases, in that order; junction bases with no gene match: 5. Germline V gene sequence: CDR1 SGHDT, CDR2 YYEEEE. The CDR3 consists of 14 residues. The CDR3 reads CASSAGTGTYEQYF. DNA for the CDR3: TGTGCCAGCAGCGCCGGGACAGGTACCTACGAGCAGTACTTC.

J is TRBJ1-3 and V is TRBV18; D perhaps matches TRBD1 (5 bases). Germline CDR1 and CDR2: KGHSH and LQKENI. The CDR3 is made up of 16 amino acids. The V gene lost 3 bases and the J gene lost 0 bases, with 12 bases spanning the gap. CDR3 protein: CASSPVGTPSGNTIYF. The CDR3 nucleotides are TGTGCCAGCTCACCGGTCGGGACTCCCTCTGGAAACACCATATATTTT.

Ten or more counts support this clonotype. The J gene is TRBJ2-1, the V gene TRBV7-4; 9 nucleotides match TRBD1. The CDR3 length is 17 residues. CDR1 is SGHVT, CDR2 SQSDAQ, per germline. V lost 1 base to trimming and J lost 8 bases; unmatched junction nucleotides: 12. The CDR3 region has the DNA TGTGCCAGCAGCTTAGAGTTTCGGTGGGACAGGGAGGATGAGCAGTTCTTC. Amino acids: CASSLEFRWDREDEQFF.

The chain has TRBV7-2 and TRBJ2-3; 10 bases fit TRBD2. This CDR3 is 16 amino acids long. The J segment lost 4 bases and the V segment lost 6 bases, leaving 10 bases of the junction unmatched. Looked up from germline, CDR1 is SGHTA and CDR2 is FQGNSA. Here the CDR3 reads CASRLTPGLAADTQYF. CDR3 nucleotides: TGTGCCAGCAGACTGACCCCCGGACTAGCGGCAGATACGCAGTATTTT.

The chain carries TRBV29-1 and TRBJ1-1; 7 positions agree with TRBD1. Germline trimming cut 3 bases from V and 5 bases from J; bases unmatched to any gene: 6. This CDR3 region has 13 residues. Germline V gene data show CDR1 as SQVTM and CDR2 as ANQGSEA. The CDR3 sequence: CSVDGRGGTEAFF. In nucleotides, the CDR3 is TGCAGCGTTGATGGCAGGGGGGGGACTGAAGCTTTCTTT.

The table lists this clonotype with many counts. This chain joins TRBV29-1 and TRBJ2-5; D gene uncertain. Germline values: CDR1 SQVTM, CDR2 ANQGSEA. The CDR3 loop spans 11 amino acids. V was pared by 4 bases and J by 5 bases, with 8 bases between. The CDR3 is CSVALFETQYF. CDR3 DNA sequence: TGCAGCGTTGCTCTTTTCGAGACCCAGTACTTC.

The chain couples TRBV2 to TRBJ1-1; D gene unclear. The V gene's germline CDR1 is SNHLY and CDR2 FYNNEI. With 5 bases removed from V and 1 base from J, the gap between germline ends came to 11 bases. This CDR3 is built from 14 residues. The CDR3 loop is CASSLYGRNTEAFF. CDR3 nucleotides: TGTGCCAGCAGTTTGTACGGTAGGAACACTGAAGCTTTCTTT.

The chain couples TRBV2 to TRBJ2-4; D unclear. This CDR3 has 12 residues. Germline CDR1 and CDR2: SNHLY and FYNNEI. The V gene lost 7 bases and the J gene lost 3 bases, with 7 bases spanning the gap. The DNA of the CDR3 is TGTGCCAGCACTTACGGCAAAAACATTCAGTACTTC. Amino acids: CASTYGKNIQYF.

This chain joins TRBV28 and TRBJ1-5; D perhaps matches TRBD1 (5 bases). This CDR3 comprises 14 residues. Germline V CDR1 and CDR2: MDHEN, SYDVKM. The V gene lost 6 bases and the J gene lost 3 bases, with 12 bases spanning the gap. This chain's CDR3 is CASRSGGSNQPQHF. CDR3 in DNA: TGTGCCAGCAGGAGTGGGGGGTCCAATCAGCCCCAGCATTTT.